This T cell receptor (beta chain) appears in the sequencing data of a study of T cell responses to AZD1222 COVID-19 vaccine. Notes on the study in general: The donor group comprised mostly white British people and more females; the analysis possibly underestimated clonal diversity.

Clones were read by immunoSEQ multiplex PCR, and TCRdb kept only the in-frame ones, dropping some. The sample lists 150,000 to 180,000 clones; roughly nine tenths were seen once. This CDR3 is 20 amino acids long. In germline, CDR1 is MNHNY, CDR2 SVGAGI (reference sequence). V was cut by 5 bases and J by 0 bases, with 29 bases left in between. For this clone: Its antigen is not identified.

Sequenced here: peripheral blood, sampled 28 days after the second AZD1222 dose. The sequence was obtained from an adult who received the AZD1222 COVID-19 vaccine. The chain couples TRBV6-6 to TRBJ2-7; D is possibly TRBD1 or TRBD2 (5 bases each). The CDR3, as DNA: TGTGCCAGCAGTCATCAAAATCCGGGACGGAAGACGGGGACCTCCTACGAGCAGTACTTC. It translates to CASSHQNPGRKTGTSYEQYF.